Shown below are 3 T cell receptor beta chains from a single sample sequenced in a study of T cell responses to AZD1222 COVID-19 vaccine. Some clones are missing from TCRdb's copy, which holds only in-frame ones; the method was immunoSEQ multiplex PCR. The sample yields about 150,000 clones, 80% to 90% seen once. The sample was peripheral blood, taken 28 days after the second AZD1222 dose. These receptors were taken from an adult who received the AZD1222 COVID-19 vaccine.

This clone appeared once. The chain links TRBV3-1 (or the pseudogene TRBV3-2) to TRBJ1-2, with 9 positions matching TRBD1. Germline-derived CDR1 and CDR2 are LGHDT and YNNKEL (reference sequence). The V and J ends lost 4 bases and 3 bases, in that order; junction bases with no gene match: 0. This CDR3 has 13 amino acids. In nucleotides, the CDR3 is TGTGCCAGCAGCCGGGACAGGGACTATGGCTACACCTTC. This encodes CASSRDRDYGYTF.

The genes are TRBV6-5 and TRBJ2-3; 7 bases align to TRBD2. This CDR3 is 14 amino acids long. The germline V gene has CDR1 MNHEY and CDR2 SVGAGI. V was clipped by 7 bases and J by 6 bases; unmatched bases: 10. The CDR3 DNA follows: TGTGCCAGCACTAGAGCGGGAAGTACGGATACGCAGTATTTT. Translating it yields CASTRAGSTDTQYF.

The chain recombines TRBV5-6 with TRBJ2-1; 8 positions agree with TRBD2. CDR3 size: 15 residues. Trimming at V came to 4 bases and at J to 5 bases, leaving 8 bases not matched to a gene. Germline CDR1 SGHDT, CDR2 YYEEEE. CDR3 DNA: TGTGCCAGCAGCAAATTAGCGGGACTAGACAATGAGCAGTTCTTC. Translation: CASSKLAGLDNEQFF.